These 27 T cell receptor beta chains originate from one sample sequenced in a study of shared T cell receptors in the human thymus. Clones were sequenced by immunoSEQ multiplex PCR, and TCRdb holds only the in-frame ones, with some missing. The sample records approximately 400,000 clones, approximately 95% being singletons. The sequencing input was thymocytes. All receptors come from a human donor.

J is TRBJ2-1 and V is TRBV4-2, with 8 bases identical to TRBD2. The trim removed 1 base at V and 4 bases at J, leaving 9 bases unmatched. The CDR3 has 17 residues. Looked up from germline, CDR1 is LGHNA and CDR2 is YNFKEQ. For the CDR3, the DNA is TGTGCCAGCAGCCAAGCACTTACTAGCGGCCGATACAATGAGCAGTTCTTC. This codes for CASSQALTSGRYNEQFF.

The chain combines TRBV7-6 with TRBJ2-7; TRBD2 matches at 12 bases. Germline CDR1 and CDR2: SGHVS and FNYEAQ. This CDR3 has 17 amino acids. The V segment lost 1 base and the J segment 6 bases; nucleotides outside the gene matches: 10. CDR3: CASSLVASGRVRGEQYF. Written as DNA, the CDR3 is TGTGCCAGCAGCTTAGTGGCTAGCGGGAGGGTTAGGGGCGAGCAGTACTTC.

V gene TRBV5-1 combines with J gene TRBJ1-2, with TRBD1 matching 9 bases. The length of the CDR3 is 17 residues. The V gene end was trimmed by 4 bases and the J gene end by 5 bases; junction bases not matched to a gene: 15. The V gene's germline CDR1 is SGHRS and CDR2 YFSETQ. The CDR3 spells CASSGDRAMAFAYGYTF. DNA of the CDR3: TGCGCCAGCAGCGGGGACAGGGCTATGGCTTTCGCTTATGGCTACACCTTC.

This clone was observed once. The chain combines TRBV30 with TRBJ2-7, with no clear D. CDR1 and CDR2 (germline): GTSNPN, SVGIG (reference sequence). Trimming removed 3 bases at V and 3 bases at J, with 9 bases between. The CDR3 spans 12 residues. The CDR3 DNA reads as TGTGCCTGGAGCGCTGGAGACTACGAGCAGTACTTC. Translating gives CAWSAGDYEQYF.

The gene calls are TRBV11-3 and TRBJ2-1, with a possible D match to TRBD2 (7 bases). The CDR3 runs to 17 residues. The V gene's germline CDR1 is SGHNT and CDR2 YENEEA. The V end lost 0 bases, the J end lost 5 bases, and 17 bases lay between the germline ends. The CDR3 loop reads CASSLDHKGGDHNEQFF. In DNA, the CDR3 is TGTGCCAGCAGCTTAGATCATAAAGGGGGGGACCACAATGAGCAGTTCTTC.

This chain connects TRBV29-1 to TRBJ1-5; 7 nucleotides agree with TRBD1. This CDR3 has 12 amino acids. Germline loops: CDR1 SQVTM, CDR2 ANQGSEA. Unmatched junction bases numbered 1, after V lost 4 bases and J lost 4 bases. This CDR3 reads CSVGRGNQPQHF. The CDR3 bases are TGCAGCGTTGGCAGGGGGAATCAGCCCCAGCATTTT.

This clone was counted once. V gene TRBV27 combines with J gene TRBJ2-3, with D maybe TRBD2 (5 bases). This CDR3 has 17 residues. In germline, CDR1 is MNHEY, CDR2 SMNVEV (reference sequence). V lost 5 bases and J lost 4, with 22 bases in between. CDR3 DNA sequence: TGTGCCAGCAGTGTGAACTACATCGGGATTGACGCAGATACGCAGTATTTT. This gives the protein CASSVNYIGIDADTQYF.

The chain is built from TRBV7-9 and TRBJ2-3, with D perhaps being TRBD1 or TRBD2 (7 bases each). Trimming stripped 0 bases from V and 1 base from J, with 14 bases between. The CDR3 contains 17 residues. Per germline, CDR1 SEHNR and CDR2 FQNEAQ (reference sequence). The CDR3 DNA follows: TGTGCCAGCAGCTTAGCGATCCAGGGGGGGGGCACAGATACGCAGTATTTT. It is translated as CASSLAIQGGGTDTQYF.

The chain is built from TRBV11-2 and TRBJ2-2, with 8 nucleotides matching TRBD2. The length of the CDR3 is 14 residues. V shed 5 bases, J shed 3 bases, and the junction held 2 bases outside the gene matches. Germline V gene data show CDR1 as SGHAT and CDR2 as FQNNGV. CDR3 DNA: TGTGCCAGCAGCCCGGGGGGGGACACCGGGGAGCTGTTTTTT. Amino acid sequence: CASSPGGDTGELFF.

The CDR3 loop is CASSLSSGSLPQGGYNEQFF. The CDR3 DNA is TGCGCCAGCAGCTTATCTAGCGGGAGCCTTCCTCAAGGGGGATACAATGAGCAGTTCTTC. The rearrangement links TRBV5-1 to TRBJ2-1, with TRBD2 matching over 10 bases. Germline-derived CDR1 and CDR2 are SGHRS and YFSETQ. This CDR3 has 20 amino acids. J lost 4 bases, V lost 2 bases, and 18 bases had no gene match.

This clone has just one count. This chain links TRBV5-1 with TRBJ2-5; weak D call: TRBD1 (5 bases). V lost 1 base and J 5 bases, leaving 12 bases between the germline ends. This CDR3 region has 14 residues. Germline V CDR1 and CDR2: SGHRS, YFSETQ. This chain's CDR3 is CASSLRLGLETQYF. In DNA, the CDR3 is TGCGCCAGCAGCTTGAGGCTGGGGCTCGAGACCCAGTACTTC.

V is TRBV5-6 and J is TRBJ1-1; tentatively, D is TRBD1 (5 bases). Deletions cut 3 bases from V and 5 bases from J, with 11 bases between. Germline values: CDR1 SGHDT, CDR2 YYEEEE. The CDR3 spans 13 residues. CDR3 residues: CASSWTSGTEAFF. In nucleotides, the CDR3 is TGTGCCAGCAGCTGGACATCCGGGACTGAAGCTTTCTTT.

The chain couples TRBV7-4 to TRBJ2-1; D unresolved. CDR1 is SGHVT, CDR2 SQSDAQ, per germline. The CDR3 is 14 amino acids. The V gene lost 7 bases and the J gene lost 9 bases, with 19 bases spanning the gap. CDR3 protein: CASTLLPSGLEQFF. DNA for the CDR3: TGTGCCAGCACCCTCCTCCCGTCGGGTCTTGAGCAGTTCTTC.

The V gene is TRBV5-8, the J gene TRBJ2-1; 7 bases align to TRBD2. V gave up 6 bases and J gave up 5 bases; unmatched junction bases: 17. The CDR3 is 17 residues long. Germline CDR1 and CDR2: SGHTS and YDEGEE. For the CDR3, the DNA is TGTGCCAGCAACCAAGGGAGCGTGGGAGGGCCAGACAATGAGCAGTTCTTC. This sequence encodes CASNQGSVGGPDNEQFF.

The rearrangement links TRBV28 to TRBJ1-1; possibly TRBD1 for D (5 bases). The CDR3 loop spans 18 amino acids. The V end lost 5 bases, the J end lost 5 bases, and 27 bases lay between the germline ends. Germline V gene lookup returns CDR1 MDHEN and CDR2 SYDVKM. The CDR3 spells CASSLPSTRWWGVTEAFF. The CDR3 nucleotides are TGTGCCAGCAGTCTCCCTTCGACACGGTGGTGGGGGGTGACTGAAGCTTTCTTT.

This chain uses TRBV6-1 with TRBJ1-5; D call uncertain. The V gene lost 4 bases and the J gene lost 0 bases, with 16 bases spanning the gap. The CDR3 runs to 17 residues. Germline V gene lookup returns CDR1 MNHNS and CDR2 SASEGT. The DNA for the CDR3 is TGTGCCAGCAGTGTTCGAGGAGGGCCCTATAGCAATCAGCCCCAGCATTTT. Protein: CASSVRGGPYSNQPQHF.

The J gene is TRBJ2-5, the V gene TRBV6-5; no clear D gene. Looked up from germline, CDR1 is MNHEY and CDR2 is SVGAGI. The V and J ends lost 5 bases and 4 bases respectively, with 8 bases between them. The CDR3 is 12 residues long. As DNA, the CDR3 is TGTGCCAGCAGTCCGGTGGGAGAGACCCAGTACTTC. As protein: CASSPVGETQYF.

The table lists this clone with a count of one. The rearrangement uses TRBV7-9 and TRBJ1-1; 8 bases match TRBD1. The V gene's germline CDR1 is SEHNR and CDR2 FQNEAQ (reference sequence). Trimming cost V 3 bases and J 4 bases; bases outside gene matches: 16. This CDR3 region has 18 residues. CDR3 DNA: TGTGCCAGCAGCTTCCAAATAGGGGACGGACAGGGAACCACTGAAGCTTTCTTT. Translation gives CASSFQIGDGQGTTEAFF. Together with reference TRBV7-9 and TRBJ1-1, the CDR3 gives the full variable domain: DTGVSQNPRHKITKRGQNVTFRCDPISEHNRLYWYRQTLGQGPEFLTYFQNEAQLEKSRLLSDRFSAERPKGSFSTLEIQRTEQGDSAMYLCASSFQIGDGQGTTEAFFGQGTRLTVV.

The V gene is TRBV4-1, the J gene TRBJ1-3; D remains ambiguous. Trimming left V 4 bases short and J 2 bases short, with 12 bases between. From germline, CDR1 is MGHRA and CDR2 YSYEKL. CDR3 size: 15 residues. The CDR3 region has the DNA TGCGCCAGCAGCCTGCTTTTGGAGACTGGAAACACCATATATTTT. This translates into CASSLLLETGNTIYF.

The chain combines TRBV6-5 with TRBJ2-7, with no clear D. This CDR3 is built from 14 residues. The V gene lost 6 bases and the J gene lost 2 bases, with 14 bases spanning the gap. The germline CDR1 and CDR2 sequences are MNHEY and SVGAGI. The CDR3 is CASSPGLSAYEQYF. As DNA, the CDR3 is TGTGCCAGCAGCCCTGGGCTGTCGGCCTACGAGCAGTACTTC.

The chain employs TRBV7-8 and TRBJ2-1; 10 nucleotides align to TRBD2. Germline V gene lookup returns CDR1 SGHVS and CDR2 FQNEAQ. The CDR3 spans 16 residues. J was trimmed by 6 bases and V by 4 bases; bases with no gene match: 9. As DNA, the CDR3 is TGTGCCAGCAGCTCTAACGGGACTAGCGAGGGCAATGAGCAGTTCTTC. Translated: CASSSNGTSEGNEQFF.

This chain links TRBV7-2 with TRBJ2-3; D remains ambiguous. CDR3 length: 13 amino acids. V was cut by 3 bases and J by 2 bases, with 6 bases left in between. Germline CDR1 reads SGHTA; CDR2 reads FQGNSA. The CDR3 DNA is TGTGCCAGCAGCTTGACAAACACAGATACGCAGTATTTT. Residues: CASSLTNTDTQYF.

The chain uses TRBV5-5 and TRBJ2-7; 10 bases line up with TRBD2. The germline V gene encodes CDR1 SGHKS and CDR2 YYEKEE (reference sequence). The CDR3 runs 16 residues. After removal of 2 bases from V and 7 bases from J, the junction contained 12 bases not matched to a gene. The CDR3 here is CASSFLNQAGGPEQYF. In nucleotides, the CDR3 is TGTGCCAGCAGCTTCCTAAATCAAGCGGGAGGGCCGGAGCAGTACTTC.

This clone was seen only once. The rearrangement uses TRBV30 and TRBJ2-7; 9 nucleotides line up with TRBD1. The germline V gene has CDR1 GTSNPN and CDR2 SVGIG (reference sequence). The ends lost 2 bases at V and 4 bases at J; junction bases unmatched: 6. This CDR3 is built from 14 residues. CDR3 protein: CAWSKDRGEYEQYF. CDR3 in DNA: TGTGCCTGGAGTAAGGACAGGGGAGAGTACGAGCAGTACTTC.

This rearrangement joins TRBV6-5 to TRBJ1-1; D perhaps matches TRBD1 (6 bases). The CDR3 is 13 amino acids. Germline lookup yields CDR1 MNHEY and CDR2 SVGAGI. V lost 6 bases, J lost 6 bases, and 14 bases lay in between. CDR3 nucleotides: TGTGCCAGCAGCCCCTCTACAGGGCCTGAAGCTTTCTTT. Its protein product is CASSPSTGPEAFF.

The chain has TRBV7-2 and TRBJ2-5; 11 bases map to TRBD2. The CDR3 extends over 19 amino acids. V dropped 2 bases and J dropped 6; count of bases not matched to a gene: 17. Germline values: CDR1 SGHTA, CDR2 FQGNSA. CDR3 sequence reads: CASSLLSNIAGGIGKTQYF. CDR3 sequence (DNA): TGTGCCAGCAGCTTACTGTCAAACATAGCGGGAGGGATTGGTAAGACCCAGTACTTC.

The CDR3 DNA reads TGTGCCAGCAGTGCCCCCGGGACAGGGGGATTTGAGCAGTTCTTC. It specifies CASSAPGTGGFEQFF. V is TRBV27 and J is TRBJ2-1; TRBD1 matches 11 bases. Germline CDR1 and CDR2: MNHEY and SMNVEV (reference sequence). V was clipped by 5 bases and J by 9 bases; unmatched bases: 9. The CDR3 is made up of 15 amino acids.